The 18 T cell receptor beta chains reported below all come from one sample, sequenced in a study of blood T cells in healthy people across ages. Sample-barcoded 5' priming and a J-beta primer mix drove a second PCR of 7 to 11 cycles. TCRdb reprocessed the 5' RACE reads with MiXCR, giving one entry per CDR3 protein. The table lists about 900,000 distinct CDR3 sequences, roughly 52% of them singletons. The sequenced sample was blood. Receptors originate from a man aged 30-40 years in good health.

This clonotype was seen once. The rearrangement links TRBV20-1 to TRBJ2-3; D might be TRBD1 or TRBD2, each matching 6 bases. Germline V gene data show CDR1 as DFQATT and CDR2 as SNEGSKA (reference sequence). V dropped 7 bases and J dropped 4 bases, with 15 bases sitting between them. This CDR3 region has 13 residues. CDR3 DNA sequence: TGCAGTGGATACGGGGGCCGGGCAGATACGCAGTATTTT. This gives the protein CSGYGGRADTQYF.

The chain combines TRBV7-9 with TRBJ2-1; TRBD1 or TRBD2 may be the D gene (6 bases each). Germline V lookup: CDR1 SEHNR, CDR2 FQNEAQ (reference sequence). V was trimmed by 2 bases and J by 10 bases, leaving 15 bases between them. The CDR3 is made up of 14 amino acids. This CDR3 is CASSLNFRGDEQFF. CDR3 in DNA: TGTGCCAGCAGCTTAAATTTTAGGGGGGACGAGCAGTTCTTC.

This clonotype was observed once. The J gene is TRBJ1-4, the V gene TRBV7-9; TRBD1 aligns across 9 bases. The germline V gene has CDR1 SEHNR and CDR2 FQNEAQ (reference sequence). The CDR3 runs to 17 residues. The trim removed 4 bases at V and 7 bases at J, leaving 13 bases unmatched. The CDR3 here is CASSSQSAGTGFEKLFF. The CDR3 bases are TGTGCCAGCAGCTCCCAGTCCGCCGGGACAGGGTTTGAAAAACTGTTTTTT.

This rearrangement joins TRBV5-1 to TRBJ2-3; TRBD2 aligns across 8 bases. The V gene's germline CDR1 is SGHRS and CDR2 YFSETQ. The CDR3 totals 16 residues. V shed 7 bases and J 6 bases; nucleotides not matched to a gene: 16. The CDR3 spells CASAPGGGGGYDTQYF. The CDR3, as DNA: TGCGCCAGCGCCCCCGGGGGAGGCGGGGGGTACGATACGCAGTATTTT.

Only a few counts were recorded for this clonotype. The chain recombines TRBV27 with TRBJ2-1; a possible D gene is TRBD1 (7 bases). Germline V gene sequence: CDR1 MNHEY, CDR2 SMNVEV (reference sequence). V was clipped by 5 bases and J by 12 bases, with 23 bases between them. This CDR3 has 15 residues. DNA of the CDR3: TGTGCCAGCAGTCCCGGGGGACAGTCCAGTCGTAGGCAGTTCTTC. It encodes CASSPGGQSSRRQFF.

The chain employs TRBV7-9 and TRBJ1-5; D ambiguous. Germline V gene lookup returns CDR1 SEHNR and CDR2 FQNEAQ (reference sequence). The CDR3 covers 15 residues. The V end lost 0 bases, the J end lost 6 bases, and 12 bases lay between the germline ends. In nucleotides, the CDR3 is TGTGCCAGCAGCTTAGCCTGGGAATCGAGTCAGCCCCAGCATTTT. It encodes CASSLAWESSQPQHF.

The genes are TRBV6-5 and TRBJ1-2; TRBD1 might be the D (6 bases). With 2 bases removed from V and 5 bases from J, the gap between germline ends came to 15 bases. The CDR3 is 15 residues long. Germline V gives CDR1 MNHEY, CDR2 SVGAGI. CDR3 DNA sequence: TGTGCCAGCAGTTACCGGGACAAGAGAGAATATGGCTACACCTTC. Protein: CASSYRDKREYGYTF.

The chain links TRBV10-2 to TRBJ1-1, with unresolved D. Trimming cost V 3 bases and J 9 bases, with 11 bases left between them. Germline values: CDR1 WSHSY, CDR2 SAAADI. The CDR3 is 12 residues long. The DNA for the CDR3 is TGCGCCAGCAGTGAATGGAGGATTCAAGCTTTCTTT. The encoded protein is CASSEWRIQAFF.

The rearrangement joins TRBV4-1 to TRBJ1-1; D may be TRBD1 (5 bases). CDR1 and CDR2 (germline): MGHRA, YSYEKL. Trimming pared 0 bases from V and 3 bases from J, leaving 11 bases between. This CDR3 spans 15 amino acids. CDR3 sequence (DNA): TGCGCCAGCAGCCAAGAGGCCAGGGAAGACACTGAAGCTTTCTTT. Protein: CASSQEAREDTEAFF.

Regarding this clonotype: An end of the junction differs from the germline gene, which may be a read error. The CDR3, as DNA: TGTGCCAGCATTGCCGGCCTGAATACTGAAGCTTTCTTT. Translating gives CASIAGLNTEAFF. The chain recombines TRBV12-3 or TRBV12-4 with TRBJ1-1; D ambiguous. CDR3 length: 13 residues.

The V gene is TRBV5-5, the J gene TRBJ1-1; D is possibly TRBD1 (6 bases). CDR1 is SGHKS, CDR2 YYEKEE, per germline (reference sequence). The ends were cut back, 1 base at V and 6 bases at J, with 16 bases in the middle. The CDR3 runs 15 residues. The CDR3 is CASSLRQDDGSEAFF. The CDR3 DNA reads TGTGCCAGCAGCTTGAGACAGGACGACGGGTCTGAAGCTTTCTTT.

The gene calls are TRBV4-1 and TRBJ1-1, with D maybe TRBD1 (6 bases). V lost 10 bases to trimming and J lost 0 bases, with 18 bases between them. From germline, CDR1 is MGHRA and CDR2 YSYEKL. The CDR3 extends over 15 amino acids. As DNA, the CDR3 is TGCGCCAACAACTCAGGGGCTACGATGAACACTGAAGCTTTCTTT. It translates to CANNSGATMNTEAFF.

J is TRBJ1-1 and V is TRBV9; maybe TRBD1 (6 bases). Germline CDR1 reads SGDLS; CDR2 reads YYNGEE. The CDR3 runs 15 residues. V was trimmed by 1 base and J by 1 base, leaving 11 bases between them. CDR3 sequence reads: CASSVTGTPNTEAFF. The DNA of the CDR3 is TGTGCCAGCAGCGTAACCGGGACACCGAACACTGAAGCTTTCTTT.

This clonotype was seen only a few times. The chain links TRBV29-1 to TRBJ2-2; TRBD1 matches at 7 bases. The CDR3 has 15 residues. Losses at the gene ends were 1 base for V and 0 bases for J; bases not matched to a gene: 2. Germline CDR1 and CDR2: SQVTM and ANQGSEA. Here the CDR3 reads CSVEGDRANTGELFF. Here the CDR3 DNA reads TGCAGCGTTGAAGGCGACAGGGCGAACACCGGGGAGCTGTTTTTT.

V is TRBV7-9 and J is TRBJ2-3; TRBD1 is a possible D gene (5 bases). Trimming pared 3 bases from V and 2 bases from J, leaving 12 bases between. This CDR3 has 15 amino acids. Germline lookup yields CDR1 SEHNR and CDR2 FQNEAQ (reference sequence). CDR3 DNA sequence: TGTGCCAGCAGCTTCTTGGACACAAACACAGATACGCAGTATTTT. It encodes CASSFLDTNTDTQYF.

This clonotype was seen ten or more times. The J gene is TRBJ2-7, the V gene TRBV5-1; 7 bases line up with TRBD2. The CDR3 length is 14 residues. CDR1 and CDR2 (germline): SGHRS, YFSETQ. V gave up 4 bases and J gave up 5 bases; unmatched junction bases: 9. CDR3 protein: CASSVGEGFHEQYF. The CDR3 nucleotides read TGCGCCAGCAGCGTCGGGGAGGGGTTCCACGAGCAGTACTTC.

A few counts support this clonotype. V usage is TRBV12-3 or TRBV12-4 and J usage is TRBJ1-2; 8 nucleotides line up with TRBD1. This CDR3 has 14 residues. J was trimmed by 2 bases and V by 6 bases; bases with no gene match: 5. The CDR3 DNA is TGTGCCAGCAGGCCGACAGGGGCCAACTATGGCTACACCTTC. Protein sequence: CASRPTGANYGYTF.

V and J are TRBV7-9 and TRBJ2-3; D may be TRBD1 (6 bases). The V and J ends lost 10 bases and 0 bases respectively, with 14 bases between them. Germline values: CDR1 SEHNR, CDR2 FQNEAQ (reference sequence). The CDR3 contains 14 residues. This CDR3 reads CATRVGASTDTQYF. The CDR3 DNA is TGTGCCACCCGCGTGGGGGCAAGCACAGATACGCAGTATTTT.